This T cell receptor (beta chain) was sequenced during a study of blood T cell repertoires in COVID-19. At the level of the study: Samples representing acute and convalescent COVID-19 were sourced from the United States, Italy and Spain. Sample material is recorded as cDNA or gDNA derived from T cells, B-cell-depleted T cells, or PBMCs.

Methods used by the authors: The assay estimated nucleated cells by amplifying reference gene primers. Profiling relied on immunoSEQ multiplex PCR, and the TCRdb table lists in-frame clones only, not all of them. V and J calls and clone size are copied from that table; D and trimming were computed from the DNA. The table records 260,000 or so clones, 82% of them present only once. The CDR3 is made up of 17 amino acids. Germline lookup yields CDR1 SGHRS and CDR2 YFSETQ. The ends lost 1 base at V and 3 bases at J; junction bases unmatched: 9. In this sample, this clone turned up once. This sequence originates from a woman aged 70-85 years with acute or convalescent COVID-19. The chain joins TRBV5-1 to TRBJ2-3; TRBD2 agrees at 9 bases. Source material: peripheral blood. The CDR3 loop is CASSLNGGGAWTDTQYF. The DNA for the CDR3 is TGCGCCAGCAGCTTGAATGGCGGGGGGGCCTGGACAGATACGCAGTATTTT.